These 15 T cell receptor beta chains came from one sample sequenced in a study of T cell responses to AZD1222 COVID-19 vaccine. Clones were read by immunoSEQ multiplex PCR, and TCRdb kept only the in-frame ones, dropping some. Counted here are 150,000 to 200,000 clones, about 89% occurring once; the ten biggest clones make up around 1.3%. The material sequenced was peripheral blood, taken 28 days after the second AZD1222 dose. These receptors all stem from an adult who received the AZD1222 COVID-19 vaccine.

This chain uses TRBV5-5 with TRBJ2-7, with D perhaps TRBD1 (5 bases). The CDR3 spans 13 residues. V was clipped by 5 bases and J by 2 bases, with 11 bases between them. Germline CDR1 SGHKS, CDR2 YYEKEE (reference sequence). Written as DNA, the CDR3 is TGTGCCAGCAGTTCCCCAGGGACCTACGAGCAGTACTTC. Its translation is CASSSPGTYEQYF.

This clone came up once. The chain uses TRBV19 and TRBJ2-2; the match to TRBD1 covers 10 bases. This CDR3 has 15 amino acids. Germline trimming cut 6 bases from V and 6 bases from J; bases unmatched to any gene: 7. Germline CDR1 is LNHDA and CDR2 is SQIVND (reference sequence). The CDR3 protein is CASRPGTGVPGELFF. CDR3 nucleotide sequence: TGTGCCAGTAGACCCGGGACAGGGGTCCCCGGGGAGCTGTTTTTT.

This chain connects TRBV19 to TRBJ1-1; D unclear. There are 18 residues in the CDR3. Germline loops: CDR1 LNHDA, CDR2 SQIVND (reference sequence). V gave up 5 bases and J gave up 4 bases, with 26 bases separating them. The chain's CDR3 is CASSPVGHPFGESTEAFF. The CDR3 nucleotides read TGTGCCAGTAGTCCAGTTGGGCACCCATTTGGAGAGAGCACTGAAGCTTTCTTT.

The CDR3 protein is CASSLAGTGVDTQYF. The CDR3 nucleotides are TGTGCCAGCAGCTTAGCCGGGACAGGGGTCGATACGCAGTATTTT. This sequence joins TRBV7-9 and TRBJ2-3; TRBD1 agrees at 10 bases. V shed 0 bases, J shed 6 bases, and the junction held 3 bases outside the gene matches. From germline, CDR1 is SEHNR and CDR2 FQNEAQ (reference sequence). This CDR3 comprises 15 residues.

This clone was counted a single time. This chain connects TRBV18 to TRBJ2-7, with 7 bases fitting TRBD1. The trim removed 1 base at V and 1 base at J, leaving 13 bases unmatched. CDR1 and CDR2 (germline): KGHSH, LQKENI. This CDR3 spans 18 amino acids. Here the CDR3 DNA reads TGTGCCAGCTCACCACGGTCGACAGGGCTTTTTAGTTCCTACGAGCAGTACTTC. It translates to CASSPRSTGLFSSYEQYF.

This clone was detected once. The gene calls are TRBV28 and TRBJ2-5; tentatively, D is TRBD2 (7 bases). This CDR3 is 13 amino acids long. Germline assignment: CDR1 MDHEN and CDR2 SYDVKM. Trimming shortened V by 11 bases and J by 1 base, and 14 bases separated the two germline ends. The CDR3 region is CAAAGGPQETQYF. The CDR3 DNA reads TGTGCCGCCGCCGGGGGGCCCCAAGAGACCCAGTACTTC.

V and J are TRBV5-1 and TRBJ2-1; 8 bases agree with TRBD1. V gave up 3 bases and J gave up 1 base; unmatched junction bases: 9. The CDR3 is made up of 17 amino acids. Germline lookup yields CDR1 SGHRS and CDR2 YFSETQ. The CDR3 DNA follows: TGCGCCAGCAGCTCGGACGGGACAGGACGGTCCTACAATGAGCAGTTCTTC. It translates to CASSSDGTGRSYNEQFF.

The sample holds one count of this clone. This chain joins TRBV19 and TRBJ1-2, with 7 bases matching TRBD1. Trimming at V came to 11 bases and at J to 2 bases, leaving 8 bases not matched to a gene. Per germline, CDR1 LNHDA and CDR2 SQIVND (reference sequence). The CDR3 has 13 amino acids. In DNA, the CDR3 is TGTGCCCCGTACAGAGGGGGCAACTATGGCTACACCTTC. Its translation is CAPYRGGNYGYTF.

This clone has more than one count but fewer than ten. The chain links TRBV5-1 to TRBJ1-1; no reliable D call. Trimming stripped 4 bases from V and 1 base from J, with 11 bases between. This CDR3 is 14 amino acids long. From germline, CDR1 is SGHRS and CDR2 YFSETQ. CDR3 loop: CASSPSFGNTEAFF. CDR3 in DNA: TGCGCCAGCAGCCCCAGTTTTGGGAACACTGAAGCTTTCTTT.

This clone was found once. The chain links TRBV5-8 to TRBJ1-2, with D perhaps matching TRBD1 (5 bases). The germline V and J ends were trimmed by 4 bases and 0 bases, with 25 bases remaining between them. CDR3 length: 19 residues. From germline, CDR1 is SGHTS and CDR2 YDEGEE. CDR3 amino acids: CASSPGVGGKQRANYGYTF. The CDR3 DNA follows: TGTGCCAGCAGCCCGGGGGTCGGTGGGAAGCAAAGAGCTAACTATGGCTACACCTTC.

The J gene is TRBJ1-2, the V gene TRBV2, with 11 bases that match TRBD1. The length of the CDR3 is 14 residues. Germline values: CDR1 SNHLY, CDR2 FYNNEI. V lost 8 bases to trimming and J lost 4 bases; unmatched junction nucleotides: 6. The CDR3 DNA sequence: TGTGCCAGCTACCGGGACAGGGGGGCCTATGGCTACACCTTC. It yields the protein CASYRDRGAYGYTF.

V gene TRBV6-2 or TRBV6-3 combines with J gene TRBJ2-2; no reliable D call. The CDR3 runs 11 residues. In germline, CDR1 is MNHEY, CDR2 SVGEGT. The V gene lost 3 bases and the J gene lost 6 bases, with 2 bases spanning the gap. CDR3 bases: TGTGCCAGCAGTTATCCCGGGGAGCTGTTTTTT. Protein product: CASSYPGELFF.

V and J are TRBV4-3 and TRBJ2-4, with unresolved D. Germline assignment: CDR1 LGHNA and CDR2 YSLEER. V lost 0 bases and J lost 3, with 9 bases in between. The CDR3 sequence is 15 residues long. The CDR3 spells CASSQDRTGKNIQYF. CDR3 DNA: TGCGCCAGCAGCCAAGACCGGACCGGCAAAAACATTCAGTACTTC.

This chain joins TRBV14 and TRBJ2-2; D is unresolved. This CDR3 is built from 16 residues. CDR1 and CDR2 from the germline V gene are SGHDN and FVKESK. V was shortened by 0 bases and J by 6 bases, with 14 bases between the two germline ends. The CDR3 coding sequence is TGTGCCAGCAGCCAAGACTTCCCCCAGGTCTCCGGGGAGCTGTTTTTT. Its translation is CASSQDFPQVSGELFF.

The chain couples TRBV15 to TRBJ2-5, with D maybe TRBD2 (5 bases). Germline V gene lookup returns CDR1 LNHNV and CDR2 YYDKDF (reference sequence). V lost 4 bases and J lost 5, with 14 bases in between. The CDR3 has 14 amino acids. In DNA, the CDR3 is TGTGCCACCAGCACTCGACTAACTGGTGAGACCCAGTACTTC. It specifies CATSTRLTGETQYF.